This is a list of T cell receptor beta chains from one sample in a study of cytomegalovirus exposure and HLA in healthy donors. The protocol was immunoSEQ multiplex PCR, while the TCRdb copy is restricted to in-frame clones and leaves out a portion. Of around 30,000 clones listed, less than 55% are singletons. Sequencing input: PBMCs. The receptors were sampled from a woman aged 45-59 years in good health and CMV-seronegative. Each CDR3 is given with its conserved first and last residue. D genes are given only for firm matches. Clone size appears in some rows only: once, few, many, or a class for an expanded clone.

j_gene | v_gene | d_gene | abundance | CDR3nt | CDR3aa
TRBJ1-4 | TRBV9 | - | - | TGTGCCAGCAGCTCCACCCCCGGGGGGGGTGAAAAACTGTTTTTT | CASSSTPGGGEKLFF
TRBJ1-4 | TRBV7-9 | TRBD1 | - | TGTGCCAGCAGCTTGACAGGGGTGGGTGAAAAACTGTTTTTT | CASSLTGVGEKLFF
TRBJ2-7 | TRBV29-1 | - | few | TGCAGCGTCGGGGGACACAGGGGTATAGGCTACGAGCAGTACTTC | CSVGGHRGIGYEQYF
TRBJ2-5 | TRBV5-8 | - | few | TGTGCCAGCAGCCCGTCAAACAGGCAAGAGACCCAGTACTTC | CASSPSNRQETQYF
TRBJ2-1 | TRBV5-4 | TRBD1 | - | TGTGCTAGCAGCCCGGGACAGGGAAGGAATGAGCAGTTCTTC | CASSPGQGRNEQFF
TRBJ2-5 | TRBV4-1 | TRBD2 | - | TGCGCCAGCAGCCAAGGGACTAGAAAAGAGACCCAGTACTTC | CASSQGTRKETQYF
TRBJ2-3 | TRBV5-1 | TRBD1 | - | TGCGCCAGCAGCTTGGCACCCACAGGGGCTCCCTCGACAGATACGCAGTATTTT | CASSLAPTGAPSTDTQYF
TRBJ1-2 | TRBV6-1 | - | - | TGTGCCAGCAGTGAAGAATTGAGGGGAGGGGAGGGCTACACCTTC | CASSEELRGGEGYTF
TRBJ2-1 | TRBV5-1 | TRBD2 | - | TGCGCCAGCAGCTACACTAGCGGGGGGGCGTCCTACAATGAGCAGTTCTTC | CASSYTSGGASYNEQFF
TRBJ1-1 | TRBV7-9 | TRBD1 | few | TGTGCCAGCAGCCTCCTAGGTCAGGGGGCTAGCACTGAAGCTTTCTTT | CASSLLGQGASTEAFF
TRBJ2-3 | TRBV7-8 | TRBD1 | few | TGTGCCAGCAGCTTAGGACAGGGGGGAACAGATACGCAGTATTTT | CASSLGQGGTDTQYF
TRBJ2-1 | TRBV2 | TRBD2 | - | TGTGCCAGTGACCCGGGGAGCGGGGGCAGGGGTGAGCAGTTCTTC | CASDPGSGGRGEQFF
TRBJ2-3 | TRBV2 | TRBD1 | few | TGTGCCAGCAGAAGACAGGGGCCGCATGGGGATACGCAGTATTTT | CASRRQGPHGDTQYF
TRBJ2-3 | TRBV7-9 | TRBD2 | - | TGTGCCAGCAGCTTAGTTTATGGCGGGGGGATGAGAGATACGCAGTATTTT | CASSLVYGGGMRDTQYF
TRBJ1-2 | TRBV5-1 | TRBD1 | - | TGCGCCAGCAGCATTGAACAGGGGGCATATGGCTACACCTTC | CASSIEQGAYGYTF
TRBJ2-3 | TRBV16 | - | - | TGTGCCAGCAGCGGGAGCAGAAGCACAGATACGCAGTATTTT | CASSGSRSTDTQYF
TRBJ1-1 | TRBV27 | - | - | TGTGCCAGCAAAACAGAGAACACTGAAGCTTTCTTT | CASKTENTEAFF
TRBJ2-7 | TRBV27 | TRBD2 | few | TGTGCCAGCAGCGAAGGGGGACTAGCGGGAGAACTCCACGAGCAGTACTTC | CASSEGGLAGELHEQYF
TRBJ2-7 | TRBV15 | TRBD1 | - | TGTGCCACCAGCACGTCACAGGGGTCGGGGAACTACGAGCAGTACTTC | CATSTSQGSGNYEQYF
TRBJ2-6 | TRBV5-5 | - | once | TGTGCCAGCAGCTCCTCAGGGTTAGGGGCCAACGTCCTGACTTTC | CASSSSGLGANVLTF
TRBJ2-7 | TRBV5-1 | TRBD2 | few | TGCGCCAGCAGCTTGCTCCAGCGGGAGTATAATGAGCAGTACTTC | CASSLLQREYNEQYF
TRBJ2-5 | TRBV5-6 | TRBD1 | - | TGTGCCAGCACCTTGGGGACAGGGATGGGCAAAGAGACCCAGTACTTC | CASTLGTGMGKETQYF
TRBJ2-1 | TRBV28 | - | - | TGTGCCAGCAGTTTAGCGGGGCTTGAGCAGTTCTTC | CASSLAGLEQFF
TRBJ1-4 | TRBV6-1 | TRBD1 | once | TGTGCCAGCAGTGTAGGGACAGGGACTAATGAAAAACTGTTTTTT | CASSVGTGTNEKLFF
TRBJ1-6 | TRBV13 | - | - | TGTGCCAGCAACCTGGGCCACGGATATAATTCACCCCTCCACTTT | CASNLGHGYNSPLHF
TRBJ2-3 | TRBV5-1 | TRBD1 | - | TGCGCCAGCAGCATTGGCTCCGGACAGGCGACAGATACGCAGTATTTT | CASSIGSGQATDTQYF
TRBJ1-5 | TRBV27 | TRBD1 | few | TGTGCCAGCAGTCAGGACAGGGTCTATCAGCCCCAGCATTTT | CASSQDRVYQPQHF